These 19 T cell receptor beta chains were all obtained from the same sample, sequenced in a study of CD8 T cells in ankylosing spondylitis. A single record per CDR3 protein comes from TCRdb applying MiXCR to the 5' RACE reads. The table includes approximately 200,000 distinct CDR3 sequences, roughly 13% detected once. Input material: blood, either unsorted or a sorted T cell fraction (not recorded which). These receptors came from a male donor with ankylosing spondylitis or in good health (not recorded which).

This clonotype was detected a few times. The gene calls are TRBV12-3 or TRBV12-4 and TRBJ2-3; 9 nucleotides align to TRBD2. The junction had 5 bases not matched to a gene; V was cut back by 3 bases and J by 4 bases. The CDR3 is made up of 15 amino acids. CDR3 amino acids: CASSFLRGGPDTQYF. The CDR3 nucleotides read TGTGCCAGCAGTTTTTTGCGGGGGGGACCAGATACGCAGTATTTT.

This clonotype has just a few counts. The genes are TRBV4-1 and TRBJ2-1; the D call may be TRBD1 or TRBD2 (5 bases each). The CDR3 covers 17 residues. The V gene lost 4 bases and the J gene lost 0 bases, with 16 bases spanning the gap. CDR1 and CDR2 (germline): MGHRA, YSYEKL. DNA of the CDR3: TGCGCCAGCAGCCTCGGGACGGACCTGAGCTCCTACAATGAGCAGTTCTTC. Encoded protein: CASSLGTDLSSYNEQFF.

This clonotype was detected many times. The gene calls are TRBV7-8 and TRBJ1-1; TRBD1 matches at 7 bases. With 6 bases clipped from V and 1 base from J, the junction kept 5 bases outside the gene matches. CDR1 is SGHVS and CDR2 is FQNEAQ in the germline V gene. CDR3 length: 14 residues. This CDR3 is CASRGDRANTEAFF. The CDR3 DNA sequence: TGTGCCAGCAGGGGAGACAGGGCGAACACTGAAGCTTTCTTT.

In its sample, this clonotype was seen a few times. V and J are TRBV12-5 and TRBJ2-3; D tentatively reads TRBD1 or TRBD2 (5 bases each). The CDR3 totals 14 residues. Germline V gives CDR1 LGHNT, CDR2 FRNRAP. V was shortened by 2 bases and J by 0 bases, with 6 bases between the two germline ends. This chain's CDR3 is CASGLWGSTDTQYF. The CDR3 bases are TGTGCTAGTGGTTTGTGGGGGAGCACAGATACGCAGTATTTT.

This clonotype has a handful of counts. Here the CDR3 reads CSARDNRSGSYTF. The DNA of the CDR3 is TGCAGTGCTAGAGATAATCGCTCTGGGAGCTACACCTTC. The chain carries TRBV20-1 and TRBJ1-2, with no clear D. CDR1 and CDR2 (germline): DFQATT, SNEGSKA (reference sequence). V was clipped by 0 bases and J by 9 bases, with 14 bases between them. The CDR3 consists of 13 residues.

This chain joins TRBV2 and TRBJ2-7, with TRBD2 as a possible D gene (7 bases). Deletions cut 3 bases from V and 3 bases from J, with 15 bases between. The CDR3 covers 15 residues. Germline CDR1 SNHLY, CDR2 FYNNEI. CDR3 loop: CASSEGRGLLYEQYF. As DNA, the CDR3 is TGTGCCAGCAGTGAGGGGCGGGGGCTTCTCTACGAGCAGTACTTC. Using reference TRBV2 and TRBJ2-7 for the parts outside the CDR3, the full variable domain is EPEVTQTPSHQVTQMGQEVILRCVPISNHLYFYWYRQILGQKVEFLVSFYNNEISEKSEIFDDQFSVERPDGSNFTLKIRSTKLEDSAMYFCASSEGRGLLYEQYFGPGTRLTVT.

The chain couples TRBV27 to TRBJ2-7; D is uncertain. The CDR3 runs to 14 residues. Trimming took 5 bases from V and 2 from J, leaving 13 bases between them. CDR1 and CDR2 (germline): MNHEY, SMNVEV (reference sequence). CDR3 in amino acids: CASSHGRAPYEQYF. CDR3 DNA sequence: TGTGCCAGCAGTCACGGCCGGGCCCCCTACGAGCAGTACTTC.

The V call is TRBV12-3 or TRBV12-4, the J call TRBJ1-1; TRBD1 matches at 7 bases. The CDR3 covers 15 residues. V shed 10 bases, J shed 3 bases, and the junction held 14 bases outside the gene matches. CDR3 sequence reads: CATYPQRTGDTEAFF. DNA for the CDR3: TGTGCCACCTACCCCCAACGGACAGGCGACACTGAAGCTTTCTTT.

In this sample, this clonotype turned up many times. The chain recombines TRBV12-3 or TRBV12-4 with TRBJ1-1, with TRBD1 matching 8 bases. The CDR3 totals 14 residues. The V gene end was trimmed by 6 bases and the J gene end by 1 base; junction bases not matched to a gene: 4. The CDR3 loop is CASRQGAGNTEAFF. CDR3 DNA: TGTGCCAGCAGGCAGGGGGCAGGGAACACTGAAGCTTTCTTT.

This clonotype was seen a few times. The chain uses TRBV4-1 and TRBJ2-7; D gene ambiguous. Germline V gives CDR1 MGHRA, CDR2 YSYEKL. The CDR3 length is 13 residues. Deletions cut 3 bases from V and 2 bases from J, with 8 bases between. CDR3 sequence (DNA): TGCGCCAGCAGCCATCGAACCCCCTACGAGCAGTACTTC. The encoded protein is CASSHRTPYEQYF.

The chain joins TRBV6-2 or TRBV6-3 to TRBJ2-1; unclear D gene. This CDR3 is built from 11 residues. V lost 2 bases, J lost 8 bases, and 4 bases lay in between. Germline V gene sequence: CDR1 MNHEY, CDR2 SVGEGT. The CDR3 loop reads CASSYGYEQFF. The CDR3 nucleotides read TGTGCCAGCAGTTACGGCTATGAGCAGTTCTTC.

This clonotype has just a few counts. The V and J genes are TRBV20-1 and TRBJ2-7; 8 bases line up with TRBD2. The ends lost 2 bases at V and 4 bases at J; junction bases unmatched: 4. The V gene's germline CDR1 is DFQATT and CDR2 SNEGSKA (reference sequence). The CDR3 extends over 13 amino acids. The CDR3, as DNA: TGCAGTGCTAGATCCAGCGGGAGTTACGAGCAGTACTTC. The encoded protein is CSARSSGSYEQYF.

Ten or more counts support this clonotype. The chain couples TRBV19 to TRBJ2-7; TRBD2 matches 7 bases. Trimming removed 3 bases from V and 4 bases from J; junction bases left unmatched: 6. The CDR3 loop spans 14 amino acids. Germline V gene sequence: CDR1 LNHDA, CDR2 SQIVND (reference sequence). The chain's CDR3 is CASSIYAGEYEQYF. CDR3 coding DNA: TGTGCCAGTAGTATCTATGCGGGGGAATACGAGCAGTACTTC.

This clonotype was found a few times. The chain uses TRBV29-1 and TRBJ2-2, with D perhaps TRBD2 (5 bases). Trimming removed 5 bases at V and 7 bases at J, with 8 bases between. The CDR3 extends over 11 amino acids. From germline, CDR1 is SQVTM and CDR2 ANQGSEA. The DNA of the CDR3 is TGCAGCGTTTCCCGGGGCGGGGAGCTGTTTTTT. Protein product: CSVSRGGELFF.

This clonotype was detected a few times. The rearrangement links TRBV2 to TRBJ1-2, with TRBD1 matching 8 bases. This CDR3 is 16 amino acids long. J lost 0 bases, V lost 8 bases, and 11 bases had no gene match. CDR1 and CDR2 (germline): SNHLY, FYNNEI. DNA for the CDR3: TGTGCCAGCTCCGGACAGGGCACCCTAGCTAACTATGGCTACACCTTC. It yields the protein CASSGQGTLANYGYTF.

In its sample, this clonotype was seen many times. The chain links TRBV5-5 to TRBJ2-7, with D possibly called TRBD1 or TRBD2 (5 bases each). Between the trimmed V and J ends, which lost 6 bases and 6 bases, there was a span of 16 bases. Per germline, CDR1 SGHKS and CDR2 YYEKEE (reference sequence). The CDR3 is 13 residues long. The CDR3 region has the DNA TGTGCCAGCACCTCTTGGGACGGCCGCGAGCAGTACTTC. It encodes CASTSWDGREQYF.

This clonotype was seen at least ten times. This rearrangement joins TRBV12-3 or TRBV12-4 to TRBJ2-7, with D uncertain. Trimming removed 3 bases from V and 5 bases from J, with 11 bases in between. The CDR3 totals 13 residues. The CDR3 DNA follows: TGTGCCAGCAGTTTTCAGCCCGTTGACGAGCAGTACTTC. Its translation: CASSFQPVDEQYF.

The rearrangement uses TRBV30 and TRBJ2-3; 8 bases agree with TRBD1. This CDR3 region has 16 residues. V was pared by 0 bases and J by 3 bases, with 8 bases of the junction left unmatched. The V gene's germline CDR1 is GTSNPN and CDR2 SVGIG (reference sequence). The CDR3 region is CAWSVSQGAWTDTQYF. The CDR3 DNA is TGTGCCTGGAGTGTTTCGCAGGGGGCTTGGACAGATACGCAGTATTTT.

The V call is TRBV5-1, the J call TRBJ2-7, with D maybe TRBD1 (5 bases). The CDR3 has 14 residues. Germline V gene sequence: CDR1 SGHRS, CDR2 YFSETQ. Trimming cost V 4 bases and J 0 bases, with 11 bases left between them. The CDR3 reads CASSPPGLSYEQYF. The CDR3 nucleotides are TGCGCCAGCAGCCCCCCAGGGCTCTCCTACGAGCAGTACTTC.